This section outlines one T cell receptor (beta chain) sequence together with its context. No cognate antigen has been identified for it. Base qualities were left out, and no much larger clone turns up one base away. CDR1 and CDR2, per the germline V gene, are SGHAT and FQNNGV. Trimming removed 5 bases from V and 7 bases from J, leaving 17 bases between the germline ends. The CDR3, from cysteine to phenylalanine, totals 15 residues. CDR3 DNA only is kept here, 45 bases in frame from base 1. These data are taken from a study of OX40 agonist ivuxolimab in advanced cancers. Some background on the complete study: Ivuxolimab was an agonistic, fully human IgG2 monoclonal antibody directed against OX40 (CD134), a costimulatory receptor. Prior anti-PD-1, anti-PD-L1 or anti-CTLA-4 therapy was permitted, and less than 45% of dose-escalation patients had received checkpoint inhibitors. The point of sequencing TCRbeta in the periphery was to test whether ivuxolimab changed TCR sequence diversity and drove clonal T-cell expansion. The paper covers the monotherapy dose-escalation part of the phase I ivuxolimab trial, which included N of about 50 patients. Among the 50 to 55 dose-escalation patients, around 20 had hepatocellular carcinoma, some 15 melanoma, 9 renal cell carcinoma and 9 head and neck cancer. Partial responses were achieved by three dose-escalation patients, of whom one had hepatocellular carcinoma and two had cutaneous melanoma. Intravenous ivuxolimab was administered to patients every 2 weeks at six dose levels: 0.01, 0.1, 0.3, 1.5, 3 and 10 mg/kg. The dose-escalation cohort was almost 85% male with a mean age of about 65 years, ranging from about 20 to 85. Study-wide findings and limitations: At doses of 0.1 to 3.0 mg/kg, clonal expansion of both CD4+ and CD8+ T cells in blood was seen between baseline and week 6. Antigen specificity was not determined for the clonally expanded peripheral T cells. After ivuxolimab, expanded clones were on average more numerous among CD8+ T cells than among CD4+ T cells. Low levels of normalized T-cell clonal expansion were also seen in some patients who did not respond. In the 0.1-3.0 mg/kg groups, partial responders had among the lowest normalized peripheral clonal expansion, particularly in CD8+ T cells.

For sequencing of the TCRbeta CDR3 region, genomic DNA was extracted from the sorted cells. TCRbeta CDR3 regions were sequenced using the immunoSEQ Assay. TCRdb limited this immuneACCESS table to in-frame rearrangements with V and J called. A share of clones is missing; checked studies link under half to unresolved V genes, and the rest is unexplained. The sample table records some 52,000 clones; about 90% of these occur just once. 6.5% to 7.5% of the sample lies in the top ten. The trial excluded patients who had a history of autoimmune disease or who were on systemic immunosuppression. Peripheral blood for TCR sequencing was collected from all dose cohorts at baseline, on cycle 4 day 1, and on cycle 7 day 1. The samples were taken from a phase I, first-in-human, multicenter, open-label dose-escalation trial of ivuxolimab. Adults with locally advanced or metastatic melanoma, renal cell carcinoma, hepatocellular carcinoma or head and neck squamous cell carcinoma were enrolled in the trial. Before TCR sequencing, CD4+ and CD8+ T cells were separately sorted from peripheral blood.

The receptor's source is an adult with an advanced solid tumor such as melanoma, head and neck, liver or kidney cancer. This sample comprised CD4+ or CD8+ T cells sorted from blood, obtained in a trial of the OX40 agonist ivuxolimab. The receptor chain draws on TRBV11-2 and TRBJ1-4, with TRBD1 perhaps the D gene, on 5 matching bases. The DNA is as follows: TGTGCCAGCAGCCTACATTTGGCGGGGCGTGAAAAACTGTTTTTT. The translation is CASSLHLAGREKLFF.